The 19 T cell receptor beta chains reported below all come from one sample, sequenced in a study of T cell responses to AZD1222 COVID-19 vaccine. Clones were read by immunoSEQ multiplex PCR, and TCRdb kept only the in-frame ones, dropping some. The sample yields more than 150,000 clones, approximately 92% seen once. The sequencing here drew on peripheral blood, taken on day 0 of AZD1222 vaccination. The receptors were sampled from an adult in good health.

The chain is built from TRBV23-1 and TRBJ1-3, with 9 bases identical to TRBD1. TRBV23-1 is recorded as an ORF, its role being uncertain. The CDR3 is 14 amino acids. The junction had 1 base not matched to a gene; V was cut back by 4 bases and J by 3 bases. This chain's CDR3 is CASSRDRDGNTIYF. In nucleotides, the CDR3 is TGCGCCAGCAGTCGGGACAGGGATGGAAACACCATATATTTT.

V and J are TRBV6-5 and TRBJ1-5; D is unresolved. This CDR3 has 14 residues. Germline CDR1 and CDR2: MNHEY and SVGAGI. The V end was cut by 6 bases, the J end by 5 bases, with 14 bases between. The CDR3 here is CASSGPPPHQPQHF. The CDR3, as DNA: TGTGCCAGCAGCGGGCCTCCTCCTCATCAGCCCCAGCATTTT.

The CDR3 spells CAISEVWAGPGNTIYF. The CDR3, as DNA: TGTGCCATCAGTGAAGTATGGGCAGGGCCTGGAAACACCATATATTTT. This chain links TRBV10-3 with TRBJ1-3, with D maybe TRBD1 (5 bases). The germline CDR1 and CDR2 sequences are ENHRY and SYGVKD. The V end was cut by 3 bases, the J end by 2 bases, with 14 bases between. The CDR3 sequence is 16 residues long.

This chain's CDR3 is CASSPGRPVPPNYGYTF. The CDR3, as DNA: TGTGCCAGCAGCCCGGGACGCCCAGTCCCTCCTAACTATGGCTACACCTTC. The rearrangement joins TRBV3-1 (or the pseudogene TRBV3-2) to TRBJ1-2; the D gene is possibly TRBD1 (5 bases). The CDR3 is 17 amino acids. V lost 4 bases and J lost 0, with 18 bases in between. The germline V gene encodes CDR1 LGHDT and CDR2 YNNKEL (reference sequence).

The genes are TRBV5-1 and TRBJ2-7, with D tentatively TRBD1 or TRBD2 (5 bases each). The germline V and J ends were trimmed by 0 bases and 2 bases, with 15 bases remaining between them. Germline CDR1 is SGHRS and CDR2 is YFSETQ. The CDR3 length is 16 residues. Written as DNA, the CDR3 is TGCGCCAGCAGCTTGGCGGGACCTCCTCTAACCTACGAGCAGTACTTC. It codes for CASSLAGPPLTYEQYF.

V usage is TRBV2 and J usage is TRBJ1-6; 10 bases fit TRBD1. CDR1 and CDR2 from the germline V gene are SNHLY and FYNNEI. The trim removed 10 bases at V and 7 bases at J, leaving 10 bases unmatched. This CDR3 has 15 residues. The CDR3 DNA follows: TGTGCCACCCATAAGAGGACAGGGGGGAATTCACCCCTCCACTTT. It yields the protein CATHKRTGGNSPLHF. Using reference TRBV2 and TRBJ1-6 for the parts outside the CDR3, the full variable domain is EPEVTQTPSHQVTQMGQEVILRCVPISNHLYFYWYRQILGQKVEFLVSFYNNEISEKSEIFDDQFSVERPDGSNFTLKIRSTKLEDSAMYFCATHKRTGGNSPLHFGNGTRLTVT.

The gene calls are TRBV7-9 and TRBJ1-6; D may be TRBD1 (5 bases). The V gene's germline CDR1 is SEHNR and CDR2 FQNEAQ (reference sequence). The CDR3 consists of 16 residues. Trimming removed 0 bases from V and 7 bases from J, with 13 bases in between. CDR3 DNA: TGTGCCAGCAGCTTAGCCGGGACCGGAACCAATTCACCCCTCCACTTT. This sequence encodes CASSLAGTGTNSPLHF.

About this clone: The sample carries other DNA sequences with the same CDR3. The chain couples TRBV10-3 to TRBJ1-5, with 8 bases fitting TRBD1. With 2 bases clipped from V and 4 bases from J, the junction kept 4 bases outside the gene matches. Per germline, CDR1 ENHRY and CDR2 SYGVKD. The CDR3 sequence is 15 residues long. CDR3 nucleotides: TGTGCCATCAGTGAGAGACAGGGGTCGAATCAGCCCCAGCATTTT. Its protein is CAISERQGSNQPQHF.

V is TRBV9 and J is TRBJ1-1, with 7 bases matching TRBD1. The CDR3 is made up of 15 amino acids. Unmatched junction bases numbered 6, after V lost 0 bases and J lost 4 bases. Germline CDR1 reads SGDLS; CDR2 reads YYNGEE. This CDR3 reads CASSVEGAWSTEAFF. CDR3 DNA: TGTGCCAGCAGCGTAGAGGGGGCTTGGAGCACTGAAGCTTTCTTT. Based on the CDR3 plus reference TRBV9 and TRBJ1-1, the full variable domain is DSGVTQTPKHLITATGQRVTLRCSPRSGDLSVYWYQQSLDQGLQFLIQYYNGEERAKGNILERFSAQQFPDLHSELNLSSLELGDSALYFCASSVEGAWSTEAFFGQGTRLTVV.

The chain uses TRBV6-5 and TRBJ1-1; no definite D call. CDR3 length: 13 amino acids. Per germline, CDR1 MNHEY and CDR2 SVGAGI. Trimming took off 0 bases at V and 5 bases at J, with 7 bases between the two ends. The CDR3 DNA reads TGTGCCAGCAGTTACTCGACCGGGACTGAAGCTTTCTTT. Its protein product is CASSYSTGTEAFF.

The chain employs TRBV7-2 and TRBJ2-2; TRBD1 might be the D (5 bases). This CDR3 comprises 15 residues. Germline CDR1 SGHTA, CDR2 FQGNSA. V was pared by 3 bases and J by 3 bases, with 11 bases between. DNA for the CDR3: TGTGCCAGCAGCTTTCTGGGGCCGGACACCGGGGAGCTGTTTTTT. Translated, it gives CASSFLGPDTGELFF.

The chain carries TRBV4-1 and TRBJ1-1; D is undetermined. Trimming left V 4 bases short and J 1 base short, with 13 bases between. The germline CDR1 and CDR2 sequences are MGHRA and YSYEKL. The CDR3 consists of 15 residues. The CDR3 region is CASSPIPERNTEAFF. CDR3 nucleotides: TGCGCCAGCAGCCCCATCCCAGAAAGGAACACTGAAGCTTTCTTT.

V and J are TRBV19 and TRBJ1-5; possibly TRBD1 for D (6 bases). Looked up from germline, CDR1 is LNHDA and CDR2 is SQIVND (reference sequence). The germline V and J ends were trimmed by 6 bases and 2 bases, with 14 bases remaining between them. There are 15 residues in the CDR3. As DNA, the CDR3 is TGTGCCAGTAGCCCGTGGGCAGGGGGCAATCAGCCCCAGCATTTT. Its translation is CASSPWAGGNQPQHF.

This chain joins TRBV7-6 and TRBJ1-1; 7 bases fit TRBD1. Germline V CDR1 and CDR2: SGHVS, FNYEAQ. The ends lost 5 bases at V and 0 bases at J; junction bases unmatched: 6. This CDR3 has 15 residues. CDR3 loop: CASSTRQGLNTEAFF. The CDR3 bases are TGTGCCAGCAGCACACGACAGGGATTGAACACTGAAGCTTTCTTT. The variable domain in full, with the rest retrieved from reference TRBV7-6 and TRBJ1-1, is GAGVSQSPRYKVTKRGQDVALRCDPISGHVSLYWYRQALGQGPEFLTYFNYEAQQDKSGLPNDRFSAERPEGSISTLTIQRTEQRDSAMYRCASSTRQGLNTEAFFGQGTRLTVV.

This clone was picked up one time. The chain is built from TRBV6-5 and TRBJ2-3; no clear D gene. V shed 2 bases and J shed 1 base, with 10 bases lying between them. Germline lookup yields CDR1 MNHEY and CDR2 SVGAGI. This CDR3 is 15 amino acids long. The CDR3 is CASSYLRPGTDTQYF. CDR3 bases: TGTGCCAGCAGTTACCTCCGACCAGGCACAGATACGCAGTATTTT.

This rearrangement joins TRBV28 to TRBJ2-6; no reliable D call. V lost 6 bases and J 3 bases, leaving 12 bases between the germline ends. Germline values: CDR1 MDHEN, CDR2 SYDVKM. This CDR3 has 15 residues. CDR3: CASSLGEVGANVLTF. The CDR3 DNA is TGTGCCAGCAGCCTAGGCGAGGTTGGGGCCAACGTCCTGACTTTC.

The rearrangement uses TRBV19 and TRBJ1-3, with D uncertain. The germline V and J ends were trimmed by 10 bases and 0 bases, with 10 bases remaining between them. The CDR3 extends over 13 amino acids. The germline gives CDR1 LNHDA, CDR2 SQIVND (reference sequence). The CDR3 DNA reads as TGTGCCACCCCGGGATCCTCTGGAAACACCATATATTTT. Amino acids: CATPGSSGNTIYF.

The V gene is TRBV19, the J gene TRBJ1-5; D is perhaps TRBD1 (5 bases). The CDR3 has 15 residues. Trimming took 6 bases from V and 0 from J, leaving 12 bases between them. Germline V gene lookup returns CDR1 LNHDA and CDR2 SQIVND (reference sequence). CDR3 bases: TGTGCCAGTAGGACCTCGGGGGGTAGCAATCAGCCCCAGCATTTT. Protein: CASRTSGGSNQPQHF.

The chain links TRBV7-3 to TRBJ1-2; the D is unclear. Germline assignment: CDR1 SGHTA and CDR2 FQGTGA. The CDR3 has 14 residues. V shed 2 bases and J shed 8 bases, with 15 bases lying between them. The CDR3, as DNA: TGTGCCAGCAGCTTACAACCGGACGGACCGGGCTACACCTTC. This sequence encodes CASSLQPDGPGYTF.